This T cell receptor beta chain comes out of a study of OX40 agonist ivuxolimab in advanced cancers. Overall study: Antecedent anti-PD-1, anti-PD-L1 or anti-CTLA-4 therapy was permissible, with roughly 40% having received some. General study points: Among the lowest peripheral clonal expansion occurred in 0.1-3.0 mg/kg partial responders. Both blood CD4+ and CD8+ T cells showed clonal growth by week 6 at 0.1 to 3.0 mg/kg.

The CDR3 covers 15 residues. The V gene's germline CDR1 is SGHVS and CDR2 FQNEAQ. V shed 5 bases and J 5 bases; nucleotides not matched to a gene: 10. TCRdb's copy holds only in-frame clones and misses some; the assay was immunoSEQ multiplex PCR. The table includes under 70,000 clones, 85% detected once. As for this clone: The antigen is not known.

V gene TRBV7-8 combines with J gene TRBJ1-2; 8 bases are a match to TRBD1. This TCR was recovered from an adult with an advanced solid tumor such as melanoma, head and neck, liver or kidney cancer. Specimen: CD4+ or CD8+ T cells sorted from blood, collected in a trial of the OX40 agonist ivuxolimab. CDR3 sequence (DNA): TGTGCCAGCAGCCCCGCCGACAGGGGTAGGTATGGCTACACCTTC. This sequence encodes CASSPADRGRYGYTF.